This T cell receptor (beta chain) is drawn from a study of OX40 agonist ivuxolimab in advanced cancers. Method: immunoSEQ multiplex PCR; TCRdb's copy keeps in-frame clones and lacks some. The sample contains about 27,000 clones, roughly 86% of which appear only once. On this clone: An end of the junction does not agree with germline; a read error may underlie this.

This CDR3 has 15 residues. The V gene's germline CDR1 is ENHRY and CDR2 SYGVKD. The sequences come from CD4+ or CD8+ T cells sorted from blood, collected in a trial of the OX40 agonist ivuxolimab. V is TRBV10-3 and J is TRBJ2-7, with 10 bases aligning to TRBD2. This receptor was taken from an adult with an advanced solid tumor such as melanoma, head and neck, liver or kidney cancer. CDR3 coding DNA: TGTGCCAGCAGTGAAACTAGCGGGATCTCCTACGAGCAGTACTTC. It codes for CASSETSGISYEQYF.